In this sample, the clone carrying this TCR beta chain turned up a few times. This sample was included in a study of regulatory T cells in long-lasting Graves disease. Specified time point: newly diagnosed GD, antithyroid drugs for less than 3 months. The TCR library used RNA extracted from PBMCs. Both iRepertoire HTBI primers and Arm-PCR of CDR3 regions were used to build the TCR beta libraries. TCRdb re-analysed the multiplex PCR reads in MiXCR, keeping a single row per CDR3 protein. The sample carries some 340,000 distinct CDR3 sequences, 10% to 15% recorded once. Trimming pared 4 bases from V and 1 base from J, leaving 9 bases between. From germline, CDR1 is PRHDT and CDR2 FYEKMQ (reference sequence). The CDR3 consists of 14 residues. The same sample was also used in a study of T cells in Graves' hyperthyroidism and ophthalmopathy.

Sequenced material: peripheral blood mononuclear cells (PBMCs), taken at new diagnosis, from a patient treated with antithyroid drugs. The sequence was collected from a woman younger than 30 with Graves disease. The rearrangement links TRBV13 to TRBJ2-3; TRBD1 might be the D (6 bases). CDR3 DNA: TGTGCCAGCAGCTGGGGGCTCGGCACAGATACGCAGTATTTT. This sequence encodes CASSWGLGTDTQYF.